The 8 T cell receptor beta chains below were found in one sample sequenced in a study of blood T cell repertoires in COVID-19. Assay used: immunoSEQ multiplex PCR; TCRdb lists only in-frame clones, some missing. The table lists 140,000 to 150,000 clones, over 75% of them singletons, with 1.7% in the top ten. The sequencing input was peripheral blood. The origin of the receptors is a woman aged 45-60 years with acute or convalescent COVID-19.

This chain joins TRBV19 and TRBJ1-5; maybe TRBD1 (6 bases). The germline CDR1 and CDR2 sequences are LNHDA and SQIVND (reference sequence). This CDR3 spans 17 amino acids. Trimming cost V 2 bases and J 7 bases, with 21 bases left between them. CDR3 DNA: TGTGCCAGTAGTATATTACAGGGCATGATTAAGTGGCAGCCCCAGCATTTT. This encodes CASSILQGMIKWQPQHF.

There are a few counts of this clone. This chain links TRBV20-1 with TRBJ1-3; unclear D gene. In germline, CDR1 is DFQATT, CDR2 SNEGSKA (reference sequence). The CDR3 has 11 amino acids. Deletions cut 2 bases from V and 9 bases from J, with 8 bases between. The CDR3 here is CSARQVGTIYF. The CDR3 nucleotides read TGCAGTGCTAGACAGGTCGGCACCATATATTTT.

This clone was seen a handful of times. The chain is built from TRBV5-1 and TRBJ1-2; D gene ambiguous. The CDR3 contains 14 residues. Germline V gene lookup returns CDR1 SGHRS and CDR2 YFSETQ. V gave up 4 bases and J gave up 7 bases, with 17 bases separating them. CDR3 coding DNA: TGCGCCAGCAGCCCGAACCGGCAGGAGGGTGGCTACACCTTC. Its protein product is CASSPNRQEGGYTF.

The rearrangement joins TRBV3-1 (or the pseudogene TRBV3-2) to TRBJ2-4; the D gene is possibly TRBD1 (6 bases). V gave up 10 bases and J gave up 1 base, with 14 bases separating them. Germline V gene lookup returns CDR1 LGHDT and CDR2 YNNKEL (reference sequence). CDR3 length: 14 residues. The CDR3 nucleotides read TGTGCCACCCTGGACAGTTCTGCCAAAAACATTCAGTACTTC. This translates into CATLDSSAKNIQYF.

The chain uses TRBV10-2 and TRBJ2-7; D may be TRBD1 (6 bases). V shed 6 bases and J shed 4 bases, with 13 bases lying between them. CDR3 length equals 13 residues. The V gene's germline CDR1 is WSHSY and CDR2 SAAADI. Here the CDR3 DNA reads TGCGCCAGCAGCCCTGGGGGCGCGTACGAGCAGTACTTC. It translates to CASSPGGAYEQYF.

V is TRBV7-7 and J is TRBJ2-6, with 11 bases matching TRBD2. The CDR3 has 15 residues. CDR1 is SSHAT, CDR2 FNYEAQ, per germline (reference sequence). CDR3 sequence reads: CAAGLAEAGANVLTF. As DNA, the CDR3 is TGTGCTGCGGGACTAGCGGAAGCTGGGGCCAACGTCCTGACTTTC.

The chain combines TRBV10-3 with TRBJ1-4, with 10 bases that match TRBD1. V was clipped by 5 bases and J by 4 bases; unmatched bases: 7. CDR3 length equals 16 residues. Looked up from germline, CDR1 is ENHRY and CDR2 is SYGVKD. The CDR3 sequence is CAISRGQGGHNEKLFF. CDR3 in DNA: TGTGCCATCAGTCGAGGACAGGGGGGACATAATGAAAAACTGTTTTTT.

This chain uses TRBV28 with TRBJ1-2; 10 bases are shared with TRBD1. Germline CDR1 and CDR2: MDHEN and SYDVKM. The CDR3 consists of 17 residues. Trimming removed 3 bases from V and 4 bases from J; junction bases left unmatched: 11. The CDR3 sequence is CASSLGTGAGAFYGYTF. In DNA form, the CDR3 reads TGTGCCAGCAGTTTGGGGACAGGGGCGGGTGCTTTCTATGGCTACACCTTC.